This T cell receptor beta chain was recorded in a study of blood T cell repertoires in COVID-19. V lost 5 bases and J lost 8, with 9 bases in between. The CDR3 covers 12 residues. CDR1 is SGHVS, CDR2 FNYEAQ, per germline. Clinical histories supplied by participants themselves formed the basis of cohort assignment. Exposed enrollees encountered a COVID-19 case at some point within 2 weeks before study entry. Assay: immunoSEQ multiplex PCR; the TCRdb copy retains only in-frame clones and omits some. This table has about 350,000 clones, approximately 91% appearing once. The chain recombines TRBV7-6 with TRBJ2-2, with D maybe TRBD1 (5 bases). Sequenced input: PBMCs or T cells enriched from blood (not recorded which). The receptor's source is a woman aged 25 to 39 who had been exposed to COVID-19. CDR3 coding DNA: TGTGCCAGCAGCCCCAGGACAGGGGAGCTGTTTTTT. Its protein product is CASSPRTGELFF.